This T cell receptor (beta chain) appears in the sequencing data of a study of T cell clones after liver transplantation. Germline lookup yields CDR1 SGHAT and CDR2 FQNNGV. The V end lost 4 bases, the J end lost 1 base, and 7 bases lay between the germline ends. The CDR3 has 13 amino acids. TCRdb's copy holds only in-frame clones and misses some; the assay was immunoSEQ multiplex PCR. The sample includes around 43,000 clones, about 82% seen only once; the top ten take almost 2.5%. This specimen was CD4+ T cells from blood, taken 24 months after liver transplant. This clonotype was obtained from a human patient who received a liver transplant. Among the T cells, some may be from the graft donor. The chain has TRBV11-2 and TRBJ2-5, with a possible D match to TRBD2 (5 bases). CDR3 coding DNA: TGTGCCAGCAGCTCCGGGATCCAAGAGACCCAGTACTTC. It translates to CASSSGIQETQYF.